Below are 28 T cell receptor beta chains sequenced from a single sample in a study of T cell repertoires in cytomegalovirus infection. From the reads, TCRdb called clonotypes with MiXCR, one entry per CDR3 protein. The sample gives 160,000 or so distinct CDR3 sequences, 20% to 30% of which show up once; approximately 11% is in the top ten. The sample consisted of PBMCs. The receptors come from a human donor in good health (CMV status not recorded). Some clones in this sample may be carry-over from other donors' samples.

This clonotype was recorded a few times. The chain recombines TRBV13 with TRBJ2-5; 11 nucleotides match TRBD2. The length of the CDR3 is 16 residues. Germline V gives CDR1 PRHDT, CDR2 FYEKMQ (reference sequence). Germline trimming cut 5 bases from V and 2 bases from J; bases unmatched to any gene: 7. The chain's CDR3 is CASSPGGTSGQETQYF. DNA of the CDR3: TGTGCCAGCAGCCCAGGGGGGACTAGCGGACAAGAGACCCAGTACTTC.

The V call is TRBV19, the J call TRBJ2-5; D is ambiguous. V gave up 5 bases and J gave up 5 bases, with 15 bases separating them. The germline gives CDR1 LNHDA, CDR2 SQIVND (reference sequence). This CDR3 spans 14 amino acids. CDR3 DNA: TGTGCCAGTAGTCCCCAGACCGGTCGGGAGACCCAGTACTTC. It is translated as CASSPQTGRETQYF.

In its sample, this clonotype was seen a few times. CDR3 sequence (DNA): TGCAGTGCTAGGGATTGGGACAGGGAGAACACTGAAGCTTTCTTT. Amino acid sequence: CSARDWDRENTEAFF. V gene TRBV20-1 combines with J gene TRBJ1-1; 9 bases map to TRBD1. This CDR3 is built from 15 residues. After removal of 3 bases from V and 1 base from J, the junction contained 6 bases not matched to a gene. The V gene's germline CDR1 is DFQATT and CDR2 SNEGSKA (reference sequence).

This clonotype was found a few times. J is TRBJ1-3 and V is TRBV12-3 or TRBV12-4, with 8 nucleotides matching TRBD1. Trimming removed 7 bases from V and 8 bases from J; junction bases left unmatched: 7. The CDR3 loop spans 13 amino acids. For the CDR3, the DNA is TGTGCCAGCAAGGTCGGACAGGGACACACCATATATTTT. It translates to CASKVGQGHTIYF.

This clonotype was found many times. The chain has TRBV6-2 or TRBV6-3 and TRBJ2-1; 7 nucleotides match TRBD2. There are 16 residues in the CDR3. CDR1 and CDR2 from the germline V gene are MNHEY and SVGEGT. Trimming took 2 bases from V and 10 from J; bases not matched to a gene: 14. DNA of the CDR3: TGTGCCAGCAGTTACAAGAGGGAGGGCCGGGGGGAAGAGCAGTTCTTC. It yields the protein CASSYKREGRGEEQFF.

Comments on this clonotype: Given a much more abundant clone one base away, this may be a read error. The CDR3 carries no conserved terminal phenylalanine or tryptophan, so it likely arises from a read error. The chain combines TRBV7-9 with TRBJ1-6, with 10 bases matching TRBD1. CDR1 and CDR2 (germline): SEHNR, FQNEAQ (reference sequence). The CDR3 runs to 16 residues. Losses at the gene ends were 5 bases for V and 9 bases for J; bases not matched to a gene: 10. DNA of the CDR3: TGTGCCAGCAGCCCCGCAAGACAGGGGGCACGTTCACCCCTCCACGTT. This translates into CASSPARQGARSPLHV.

There are many counts of this clonotype. The chain couples TRBV7-2 to TRBJ1-4; D possibly corresponds to TRBD1 (6 bases). Trimming removed 5 bases from V and 8 bases from J, with 15 bases in between. The germline V gene encodes CDR1 SGHTA and CDR2 FQGNSA. The CDR3 contains 14 residues. In DNA, the CDR3 is TGTGCCAGCAGCCCCGGGGGCGGGGGCGAAAAACTGTTTTTT. Its protein is CASSPGGGGEKLFF.

The gene calls are TRBV2 and TRBJ1-5, with D unresolved. The germline V and J ends were trimmed by 3 bases and 0 bases, with 3 bases remaining between them. CDR3 size: 13 residues. In germline, CDR1 is SNHLY, CDR2 FYNNEI. CDR3 in amino acids: CASSDYSNQPQHF. The DNA of the CDR3 is TGTGCCAGCAGTGATTATAGCAATCAGCCCCAGCATTTT.

This clonotype was observed a few times. CDR3 amino acids: CASSLDAGGPSWNEQFF. For the CDR3, the DNA is TGTGCCAGCAGTTTGGATGCCGGAGGGCCAAGTTGGAATGAGCAGTTCTTC. This rearrangement joins TRBV28 to TRBJ2-1; possibly TRBD2 for D (6 bases). The CDR3 loop spans 17 amino acids. Trimming pared 3 bases from V and 7 bases from J, leaving 22 bases between. Germline CDR1 MDHEN, CDR2 SYDVKM.

This clonotype was seen repeatedly, ten times or more. The genes are TRBV7-2 and TRBJ1-3; D unclear. The ends were cut back, 3 bases at V and 0 bases at J, with 6 bases in the middle. From germline, CDR1 is SGHTA and CDR2 FQGNSA. This CDR3 spans 14 amino acids. The CDR3 nucleotides read TGTGCCAGCAGCTTTGGCTCCTCTGGAAACACCATATATTTT. It codes for CASSFGSSGNTIYF.

The chain links TRBV7-9 to TRBJ2-1; D is uncertain. CDR3 length: 16 residues. CDR1 SEHNR and CDR2 FQNEAQ come from the germline V gene (reference sequence). V gave up 2 bases and J gave up 0 bases, with 11 bases separating them. The CDR3 here is CASSLLVASSYNEQFF. The CDR3 DNA reads TGTGCCAGCAGCTTATTAGTGGCGAGCTCCTACAATGAGCAGTTCTTC.

This clonotype was counted many times. The chain uses TRBV7-8 and TRBJ1-3; 7 nucleotides line up with TRBD1. The CDR3 runs 16 residues. J was trimmed by 4 bases and V by 5 bases; bases with no gene match: 11. Per germline, CDR1 SGHVS and CDR2 FQNEAQ. The CDR3 sequence: CASSIGTVPFGNTIYF. In DNA form, the CDR3 reads TGTGCCAGCAGCATCGGGACAGTTCCGTTCGGAAACACCATATATTTT.

This clonotype has only a few counts. The gene calls are TRBV6-1 and TRBJ1-1; D gene uncertain. Deletions cut 2 bases from V and 5 bases from J, with 12 bases between. The CDR3 runs 14 residues. Germline V gives CDR1 MNHNS, CDR2 SASEGT. This CDR3 reads CASSESGRRTEAFF. The CDR3 bases are TGTGCCAGCAGTGAATCCGGCAGGAGGACTGAAGCTTTCTTT.

This clonotype was found a few times. The chain links TRBV2 to TRBJ2-7; 8 bases line up with TRBD1. Germline CDR1 is SNHLY and CDR2 is FYNNEI. The CDR3 sequence is 14 residues long. After removal of 6 bases from V and 0 bases from J, the junction contained 4 bases not matched to a gene. The CDR3 here is CASSKQGGSYEQYF. Written as DNA, the CDR3 is TGTGCCAGCAGCAAACAGGGGGGCTCCTACGAGCAGTACTTC.

The rearrangement links TRBV7-2 to TRBJ1-2; 7 bases fit TRBD1. CDR1 is SGHTA and CDR2 is FQGNSA in the germline V gene. V dropped 6 bases and J dropped 6; count of bases not matched to a gene: 10. CDR3 length: 14 amino acids. CDR3 coding DNA: TGTGCCAGCAGTCCTAGGACAGGAACAAATGGCTACACCTTC. Amino acids: CASSPRTGTNGYTF.

This clonotype has a count of ten or more. The rearrangement links TRBV5-1 to TRBJ2-2; D not certain. V lost 6 bases and J 1 base, leaving 4 bases between the germline ends. This CDR3 spans 12 amino acids. Germline CDR1 is SGHRS and CDR2 is YFSETQ. The chain's CDR3 is CASTQNTGELFF. The CDR3, as DNA: TGCGCCAGCACACAGAACACCGGGGAGCTGTTTTTT.

This clonotype was recorded once. The chain combines TRBV5-1 with TRBJ1-4, with 8 bases aligning to TRBD1. The CDR3 spans 14 residues. Looked up from germline, CDR1 is SGHRS and CDR2 is YFSETQ. Unmatched junction bases numbered 4, after V lost 4 bases and J lost 5 bases. CDR3 region: CASSRTGTNEKLFF. CDR3 in DNA: TGCGCCAGCAGCCGGACAGGGACCAATGAAAAACTGTTTTTT.

This clonotype was recorded many times. V and J are TRBV28 and TRBJ2-7, with 7 bases aligning to TRBD1. The CDR3 totals 14 residues. The V gene end was trimmed by 5 bases and the J gene end by 1 base; junction bases not matched to a gene: 5. Germline V gives CDR1 MDHEN, CDR2 SYDVKM. In nucleotides, the CDR3 is TGTGCCAGCAGTAAGACAGGGCTTTCCTACGAGCAGTACTTC. It is translated as CASSKTGLSYEQYF.

This chain connects TRBV29-1 to TRBJ1-2, with D tentatively TRBD1 (6 bases). The CDR3 totals 13 residues. V lost 7 bases, J lost 4 bases, and 16 bases lay in between. In germline, CDR1 is SQVTM, CDR2 ANQGSEA. In nucleotides, the CDR3 is TGCAGCGGTACAGGGTCTGAAGGCTATGGCTACACCTTC. Amino acid sequence: CSGTGSEGYGYTF.

This clonotype showed up just a few times. The V and J genes are TRBV29-1 and TRBJ2-5; TRBD2 matches 7 bases. The CDR3 is 14 amino acids. V dropped 6 bases and J dropped 4; count of bases not matched to a gene: 11. The germline V gene encodes CDR1 SQVTM and CDR2 ANQGSEA. CDR3 amino acids: CSVSVSGLGETQYF. The CDR3 DNA follows: TGCAGCGTCTCCGTTAGCGGGCTGGGAGAGACCCAGTACTTC.

V usage is TRBV5-1 and J usage is TRBJ1-1; no reliable D call. This CDR3 is built from 15 residues. V dropped 4 bases and J dropped 3 bases, with 16 bases sitting between them. The germline CDR1 and CDR2 sequences are SGHRS and YFSETQ. The CDR3 DNA is TGCGCCAGCAGCAAAGACGGGGTAGGTCACACTGAAGCTTTCTTT. Amino acids: CASSKDGVGHTEAFF.

This sequence joins TRBV28 and TRBJ1-5, with unresolved D. CDR1 and CDR2 from the germline V gene are MDHEN and SYDVKM. The germline V and J ends were trimmed by 6 bases and 2 bases, with 14 bases remaining between them. The CDR3 loop spans 15 amino acids. CDR3 amino acids: CASRIIRGGNQPQHF. The DNA of the CDR3 is TGTGCCAGCAGGATTATCCGGGGAGGCAATCAGCCCCAGCATTTT.

This clonotype was seen only a few times. J is TRBJ1-6 and V is TRBV6-6, with TRBD1 as a possible D gene (5 bases). V shed 2 bases and J shed 8 bases, with 10 bases lying between them. Germline V CDR1 and CDR2: MNHNY, SVGAGI (reference sequence). CDR3 length equals 14 residues. The CDR3, as DNA: TGTGCCAGCAGTTACAAGGGGACGGATTCACCCCTCCACTTT. It encodes CASSYKGTDSPLHF.

This clonotype has more than one count but fewer than ten. J is TRBJ1-4 and V is TRBV27; TRBD1 is a possible D gene (5 bases). This CDR3 region has 16 residues. The V end lost 1 base, the J end lost 8 bases, and 17 bases lay between the germline ends. CDR1 MNHEY and CDR2 SMNVEV come from the germline V gene (reference sequence). For the CDR3, the DNA is TGTGCCAGCAGTTTATATCCGTGGGGCGGGGAGGAAAAACTGTTTTTT. As protein: CASSLYPWGGEEKLFF.

Only a few counts were recorded for this clonotype. CDR3 sequence reads: CASSPVAGSSYNEQFF. In DNA, the CDR3 is TGTGCCAGCAGTCCCGTAGCGGGGAGCTCCTACAATGAGCAGTTCTTC. The rearrangement joins TRBV28 to TRBJ2-1; TRBD2 matches at 8 bases. The germline CDR1 and CDR2 sequences are MDHEN and SYDVKM. The CDR3 consists of 16 residues. J was trimmed by 0 bases and V by 5 bases; bases with no gene match: 6. Filled out from reference TRBV28 and TRBJ2-1, the complete variable domain reads DVKVTQSSRYLVKRTGEKVFLECVQDMDHENMFWYRQDPGLGLRLIYFSYDVKMKEKGDIPEGYSVSREKKERFSLILESASTNQTSMYLCASSPVAGSSYNEQFFGPGTRLTVL.

The chain uses TRBV5-4 and TRBJ1-2; D is unresolved. The V end lost 0 bases, the J end lost 0 bases, and 12 bases lay between the germline ends. Germline values: CDR1 SGHNT, CDR2 YYREEE (reference sequence). The CDR3 is 16 residues long. This CDR3 is CASSLDPGLANYGYTF. The CDR3 DNA follows: TGTGCCAGCAGCTTGGATCCAGGATTAGCTAACTATGGCTACACCTTC.

This clonotype occurred many times. The CDR3 DNA reads as TGTGCCAGCAGAAAATCCAACAGGGGTGCGGTAGCTTTCTTT. Encoded protein: CASRKSNRGAVAFF. This chain joins TRBV12-3 or TRBV12-4 and TRBJ1-1; 7 nucleotides agree with TRBD1. The CDR3 totals 14 residues. V shed 6 bases, J shed 10 bases, and the junction held 14 bases outside the gene matches.

This clonotype came up many times. The gene calls are TRBV11-1 and TRBJ1-2; weak D call: TRBD1 (5 bases). The CDR3 runs to 13 residues. The germline gives CDR1 SGHAT, CDR2 FQDESV (reference sequence). Trimming stripped 5 bases from V and 4 bases from J, with 11 bases between. CDR3 in amino acids: CASSRSQGYGYTF. For the CDR3, the DNA is TGTGCCAGCAGCAGAAGCCAGGGCTATGGCTACACCTTC.